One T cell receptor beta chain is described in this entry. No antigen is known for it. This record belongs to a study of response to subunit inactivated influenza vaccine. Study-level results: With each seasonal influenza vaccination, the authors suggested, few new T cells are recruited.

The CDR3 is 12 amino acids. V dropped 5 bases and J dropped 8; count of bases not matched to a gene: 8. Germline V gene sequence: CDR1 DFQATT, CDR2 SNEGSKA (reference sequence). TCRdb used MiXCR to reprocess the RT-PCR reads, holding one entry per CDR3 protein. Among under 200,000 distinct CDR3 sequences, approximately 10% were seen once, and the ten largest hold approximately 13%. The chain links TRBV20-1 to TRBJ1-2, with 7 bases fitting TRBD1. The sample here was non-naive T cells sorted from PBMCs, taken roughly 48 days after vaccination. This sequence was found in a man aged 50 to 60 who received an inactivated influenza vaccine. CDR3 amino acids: CSAPGTDVGYTF. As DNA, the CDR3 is TGCAGTGCTCCCGGGACAGATGTCGGCTACACCTTC.